The 15 T cell receptor beta chains listed next were all sequenced from one sample in a study of long-term antiretroviral therapy in people with HIV. Researchers ran immunoSEQ v3.0 at survey level. Clones were read by immunoSEQ multiplex PCR, and TCRdb kept only the in-frame ones, dropping some. The sample yields 30,000 or so clones, about four fifths seen once. Source: unsorted PBMCs, taken 0.4 years after starting antiretroviral therapy. These TCRs come from a man aged 18 to 29 with HIV.

This chain connects TRBV11-2 to TRBJ2-7; maybe TRBD2 (6 bases). Germline values: CDR1 SGHAT, CDR2 FQNNGV. V was trimmed by 0 bases and J by 3 bases, leaving 15 bases between them. This CDR3 spans 16 amino acids. The CDR3 protein is CASSLEEGRVIYEQYF. The CDR3 DNA follows: TGTGCCAGCAGCTTAGAGGAGGGGAGAGTCATCTACGAGCAGTACTTC.

This chain joins TRBV19 and TRBJ1-1; D call uncertain. There are 13 residues in the CDR3. The V gene lost 3 bases and the J gene lost 5 bases, with 10 bases spanning the gap. The germline V gene has CDR1 LNHDA and CDR2 SQIVND (reference sequence). The CDR3 DNA follows: TGTGCCAGTAGTATGCGAGTTCGGACTGAAGCTTTCTTT. Protein sequence: CASSMRVRTEAFF.

The V gene is TRBV13, the J gene TRBJ2-6; the D is unclear. The CDR3 consists of 13 residues. In germline, CDR1 is PRHDT, CDR2 FYEKMQ (reference sequence). V was shortened by 3 bases and J by 4 bases, with 4 bases between the two germline ends. The CDR3 nucleotides are TGTGCCAGCAGCTTGGAGGGGGCCAACGTCCTGACTTTC. It encodes CASSLEGANVLTF.

The chain uses TRBV7-8 and TRBJ1-3, with 8 nucleotides matching TRBD1. The CDR3 length is 19 residues. V shed 1 base and J 3 bases; nucleotides not matched to a gene: 14. The germline V gene encodes CDR1 SGHVS and CDR2 FQNEAQ. The CDR3 nucleotides read TGTGCCAGCAGCTTAGAGGTGGGGACCAGGGGGCAGGTTGGAAACACCATATATTTT. Amino acid sequence: CASSLEVGTRGQVGNTIYF.

The rearrangement links TRBV27 to TRBJ2-7, with TRBD1 matching over 11 bases. This CDR3 comprises 15 residues. Germline-derived CDR1 and CDR2 are MNHEY and SMNVEV (reference sequence). The V gene end was trimmed by 3 bases and the J gene end by 3 bases; junction bases not matched to a gene: 4. CDR3 region: CASSFMGQGDYEQYF. The DNA of the CDR3 is TGTGCCAGCAGTTTTATGGGACAGGGGGACTACGAGCAGTACTTC.

On this clone itself: One junction end does not reproduce the germline sequence, and a read error may be involved. The chain joins TRBV10-2 to TRBJ2-7; 8 positions agree with TRBD1. Germline V lookup: CDR1 WSHSY, CDR2 SAAADI. The CDR3 has 14 residues. CDR3 nucleotide sequence: TGCGCCAGCAGTGAGTCGATTTCTGGGACAGGCCCCGTCTTC. As protein: CASSESISGTGPVF.

This chain links TRBV5-6 with TRBJ2-3; 11 bases fit TRBD2. Germline V gene sequence: CDR1 SGHDT, CDR2 YYEEEE. V shed 0 bases and J 2 bases; nucleotides not matched to a gene: 2. This CDR3 is built from 16 residues. The CDR3 sequence is CASSLGLAGITDTQYF. The CDR3 bases are TGTGCCAGCAGCTTGGGACTAGCGGGGATCACAGATACGCAGTATTTT.

A note on this clone: The germline gene is not matched at one end of the junction; a read error may be the cause. V usage is TRBV7-9 and J usage is TRBJ1-1; D might be TRBD1 (6 bases). The CDR3 contains 13 residues. Germline-derived CDR1 and CDR2 are SEHNR and FQNEAQ (reference sequence). The CDR3 coding sequence is TGTGCCAGCAGCGGGGGGCTGAAAACTGAAGCTTTCTTT. It encodes CASSGGLKTEAFF.

This sequence joins TRBV28 and TRBJ2-2, with 11 bases fitting TRBD2. Germline V gene sequence: CDR1 MDHEN, CDR2 SYDVKM. The CDR3 totals 17 residues. Trimming took 6 bases from V and 6 from J; bases not matched to a gene: 12. The CDR3 nucleotides read TGTGCCAGCAGCACGAGAGTTAGCGGGAGGGCCCCCGGGGAGCTGTTTTTT. This gives the protein CASSTRVSGRAPGELFF.

The chain combines TRBV7-8 with TRBJ2-1; TRBD1 is a possible D gene (5 bases). CDR1 and CDR2 from the germline V gene are SGHVS and FQNEAQ. The CDR3 has 12 residues. V lost 6 bases to trimming and J lost 4 bases, with 7 bases between them. CDR3 sequence: CASRQVYNEQFF. In DNA form, the CDR3 reads TGTGCCAGCAGACAGGTATACAATGAGCAGTTCTTC.

The chain has TRBV27 and TRBJ1-1; 8 bases align to TRBD1. J was trimmed by 2 bases and V by 5 bases; bases with no gene match: 13. Germline V lookup: CDR1 MNHEY, CDR2 SMNVEV (reference sequence). The CDR3 is 17 residues long. CDR3 loop: CASSPRDRRHLNTEAFF. The DNA for the CDR3 is TGTGCCAGCAGTCCCAGGGACAGGCGTCATCTTAACACTGAAGCTTTCTTT.

The sample holds one count of this clone. DNA for the CDR3: TGTGCCAGCAGCTTAGCCCTGGAGGGGAAAGCTTTCTTT. Its protein product is CASSLALEGKAFF. V gene TRBV7-2 combines with J gene TRBJ1-1; a possible D gene is TRBD1 (5 bases). Trimming pared 0 bases from V and 9 bases from J, leaving 11 bases between. Germline V gene data show CDR1 as SGHTA and CDR2 as FQGNSA. The CDR3 totals 13 residues.

V gene TRBV7-9 combines with J gene TRBJ1-5; maybe TRBD1 (5 bases). The CDR3 is 12 residues long. Trimming stripped 4 bases from V and 7 bases from J, with 8 bases between. CDR1 SEHNR and CDR2 FQNEAQ come from the germline V gene (reference sequence). CDR3 in DNA: TGTGCCAGCAGCTCAGGGAACCAGCCCCAGCATTTT. Protein: CASSSGNQPQHF.

This clone has a handful of counts. The chain combines TRBV4-1 with TRBJ1-1; 7 bases align to TRBD1. The CDR3 totals 14 residues. V was clipped by 4 bases and J by 4 bases; unmatched bases: 6. Germline V gene data show CDR1 as MGHRA and CDR2 as YSYEKL. CDR3 DNA: TGCGCCAGCAGCCCTATTCGACAGGGCACTGAAGCTTTCTTT. The encoded protein is CASSPIRQGTEAFF.

The chain recombines TRBV5-6 with TRBJ2-7, with D possibly being TRBD2 (6 bases). The CDR3 is 12 amino acids. V lost 1 base and J 7 bases, leaving 9 bases between the germline ends. Per germline, CDR1 SGHDT and CDR2 YYEEEE. The CDR3 reads CASSLIRGEQYF. For the CDR3, the DNA is TGTGCCAGCAGCTTGATCCGGGGGGAGCAGTACTTC.